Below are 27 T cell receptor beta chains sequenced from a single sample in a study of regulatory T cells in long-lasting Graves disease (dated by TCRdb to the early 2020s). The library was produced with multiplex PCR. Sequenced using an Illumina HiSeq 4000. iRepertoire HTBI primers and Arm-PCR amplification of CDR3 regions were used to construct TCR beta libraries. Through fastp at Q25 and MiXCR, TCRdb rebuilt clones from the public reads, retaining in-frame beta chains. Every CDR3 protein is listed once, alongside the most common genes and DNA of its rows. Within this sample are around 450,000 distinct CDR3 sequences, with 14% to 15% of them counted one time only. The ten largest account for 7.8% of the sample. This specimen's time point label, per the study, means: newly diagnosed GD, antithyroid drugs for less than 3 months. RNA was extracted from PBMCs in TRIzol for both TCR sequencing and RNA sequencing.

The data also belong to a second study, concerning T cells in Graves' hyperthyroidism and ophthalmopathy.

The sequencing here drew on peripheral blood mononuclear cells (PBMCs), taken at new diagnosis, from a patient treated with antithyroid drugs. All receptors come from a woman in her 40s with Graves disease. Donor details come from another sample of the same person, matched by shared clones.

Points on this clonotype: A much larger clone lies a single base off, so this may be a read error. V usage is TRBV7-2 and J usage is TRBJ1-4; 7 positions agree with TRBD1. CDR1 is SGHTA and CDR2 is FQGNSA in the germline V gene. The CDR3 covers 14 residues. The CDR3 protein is CVSSRDSYNEKLFF. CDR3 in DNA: TGTGTCAGCAGCCGGGACAGTTACAATGAAAAACTGTTTTTT.

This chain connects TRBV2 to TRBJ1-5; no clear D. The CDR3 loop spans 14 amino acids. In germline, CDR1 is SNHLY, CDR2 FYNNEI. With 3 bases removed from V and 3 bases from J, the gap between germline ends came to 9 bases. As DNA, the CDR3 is TGTGCCAGCAGTGAGTGGAGGTCCAATCAGCCCCAGCATTTT. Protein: CASSEWRSNQPQHF.

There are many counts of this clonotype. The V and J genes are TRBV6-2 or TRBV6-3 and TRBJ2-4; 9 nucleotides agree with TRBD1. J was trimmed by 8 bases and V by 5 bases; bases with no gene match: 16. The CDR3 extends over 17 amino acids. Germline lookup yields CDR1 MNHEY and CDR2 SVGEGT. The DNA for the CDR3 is TGTGCCAGCAGTGAACGGACAGGGGAATGGTTTCTGGACATTCAGTACTTC. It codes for CASSERTGEWFLDIQYF.

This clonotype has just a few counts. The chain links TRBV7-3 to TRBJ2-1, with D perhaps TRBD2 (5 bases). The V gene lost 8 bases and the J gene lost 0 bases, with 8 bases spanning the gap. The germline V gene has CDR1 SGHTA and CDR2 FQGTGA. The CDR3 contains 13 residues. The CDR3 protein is CASGADSYNEQFF. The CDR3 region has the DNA TGTGCCAGCGGAGCGGACTCCTACAATGAGCAGTTCTTC.

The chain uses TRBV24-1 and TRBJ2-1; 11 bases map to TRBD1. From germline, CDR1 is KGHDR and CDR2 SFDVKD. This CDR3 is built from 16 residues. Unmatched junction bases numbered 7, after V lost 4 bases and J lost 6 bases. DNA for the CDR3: TGTGCCACCAGTGACAGAGGGGACAGGGGGGGCAATGAGCAGTTCTTC. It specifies CATSDRGDRGGNEQFF.

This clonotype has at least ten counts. The CDR3 DNA is TGTGCCAGCAGTTTACAGGGCGGCGAGCAGCCCCAGCATTTT. This encodes CASSLQGGEQPQHF. The chain is built from TRBV12-3 or TRBV12-4 and TRBJ1-5; possibly TRBD1 for D (5 bases). This CDR3 region has 14 residues. V was trimmed by 2 bases and J by 7 bases, leaving 12 bases between them.

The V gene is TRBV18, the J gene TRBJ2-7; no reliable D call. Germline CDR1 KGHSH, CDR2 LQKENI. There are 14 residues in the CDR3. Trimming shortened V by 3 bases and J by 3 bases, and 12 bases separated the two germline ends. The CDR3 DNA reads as TGTGCCAGCTCACCTAGGAAGTCGGACTACGAGCAGTACTTC. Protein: CASSPRKSDYEQYF.

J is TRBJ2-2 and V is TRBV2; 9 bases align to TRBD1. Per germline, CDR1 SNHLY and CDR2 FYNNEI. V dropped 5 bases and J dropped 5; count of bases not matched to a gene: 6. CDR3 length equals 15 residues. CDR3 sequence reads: CASSRNRGRTGELFF. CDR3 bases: TGTGCCAGCAGTAGGAACAGGGGGCGGACCGGGGAGCTGTTTTTT.

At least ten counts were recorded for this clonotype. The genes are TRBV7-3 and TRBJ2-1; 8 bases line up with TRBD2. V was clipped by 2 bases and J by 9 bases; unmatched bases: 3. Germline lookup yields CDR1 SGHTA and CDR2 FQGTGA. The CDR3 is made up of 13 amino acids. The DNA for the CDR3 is TGTGCCAGCAGCTTAGGACTAGCCGGTGAGCAGTTCTTC. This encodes CASSLGLAGEQFF. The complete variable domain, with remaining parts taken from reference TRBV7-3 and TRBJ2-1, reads GAGVSQTPSNKVTEKGKYVELRCDPISGHTALYWYRQSLGQGPEFLIYFQGTGAADDSGLPNDRFFAVRPEGSVSTLKIQRTERGDSAVYLCASSLGLAGEQFFGPGTRLTVL.

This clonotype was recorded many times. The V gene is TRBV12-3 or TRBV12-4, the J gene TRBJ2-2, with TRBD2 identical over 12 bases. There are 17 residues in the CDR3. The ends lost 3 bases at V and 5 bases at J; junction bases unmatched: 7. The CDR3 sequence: CASSFASGRGGTGELFF. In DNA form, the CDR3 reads TGTGCCAGCAGTTTCGCTAGCGGGAGGGGGGGTACCGGGGAGCTGTTTTTT.

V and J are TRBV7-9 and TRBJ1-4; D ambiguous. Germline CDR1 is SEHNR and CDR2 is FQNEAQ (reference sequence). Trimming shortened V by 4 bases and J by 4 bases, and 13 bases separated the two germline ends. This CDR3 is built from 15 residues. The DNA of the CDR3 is TGTGCCAGCAGCTCAACCTCGTTTCATAATGAAAAACTGTTTTTT. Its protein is CASSSTSFHNEKLFF.

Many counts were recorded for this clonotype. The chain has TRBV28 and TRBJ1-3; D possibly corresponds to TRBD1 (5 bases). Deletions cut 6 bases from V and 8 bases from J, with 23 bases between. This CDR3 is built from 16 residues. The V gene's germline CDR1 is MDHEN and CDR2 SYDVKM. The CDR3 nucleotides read TGTGCCAGCAGAAATCCGACAAGGGAGATAGGGGACACCATATATTTT. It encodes CASRNPTREIGDTIYF.

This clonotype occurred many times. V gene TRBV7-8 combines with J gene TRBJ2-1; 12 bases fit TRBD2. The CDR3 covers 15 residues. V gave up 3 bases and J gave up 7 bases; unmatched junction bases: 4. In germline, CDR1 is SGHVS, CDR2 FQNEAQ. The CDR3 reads CASSLGGTSGNEQFF. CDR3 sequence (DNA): TGTGCCAGCAGCTTGGGGGGGACTAGCGGGAATGAGCAGTTCTTC.

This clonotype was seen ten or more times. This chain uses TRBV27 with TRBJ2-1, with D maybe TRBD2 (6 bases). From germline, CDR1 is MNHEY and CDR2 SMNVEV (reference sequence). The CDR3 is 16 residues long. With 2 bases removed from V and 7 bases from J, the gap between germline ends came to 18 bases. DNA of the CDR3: TGTGCCAGCAGTTTAAACAGACTAGGAAGAGGTAATGAGCAGTTCTTC. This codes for CASSLNRLGRGNEQFF.

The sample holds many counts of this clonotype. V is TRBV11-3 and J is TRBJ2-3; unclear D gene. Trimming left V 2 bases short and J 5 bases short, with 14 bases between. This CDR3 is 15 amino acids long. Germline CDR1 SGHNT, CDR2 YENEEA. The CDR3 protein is CASSLPSPSGDTQYF. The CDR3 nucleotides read TGTGCCAGCAGCTTACCTAGTCCGAGTGGAGATACGCAGTATTTT.

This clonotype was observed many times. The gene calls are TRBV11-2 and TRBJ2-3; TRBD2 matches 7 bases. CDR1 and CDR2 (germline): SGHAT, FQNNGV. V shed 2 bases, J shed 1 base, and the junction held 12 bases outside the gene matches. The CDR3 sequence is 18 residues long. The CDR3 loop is CASSLTSESGMGTDTQYF. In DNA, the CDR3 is TGTGCCAGCAGCTTAACCAGCGAAAGCGGGATGGGCACAGATACGCAGTATTTT.

CDR3 in DNA: TGTGCCAGCAGCTTAGAGTCCCAGGGAAGGGGCAATGAGCAGTTCTTC. Its protein is CASSLESQGRGNEQFF. The gene calls are TRBV7-2 and TRBJ2-1; possible D gene TRBD1, 5 bases. Germline V gives CDR1 SGHTA, CDR2 FQGNSA. The CDR3 loop spans 16 amino acids. Trimming left V 1 base short and J 6 bases short, with 16 bases between.

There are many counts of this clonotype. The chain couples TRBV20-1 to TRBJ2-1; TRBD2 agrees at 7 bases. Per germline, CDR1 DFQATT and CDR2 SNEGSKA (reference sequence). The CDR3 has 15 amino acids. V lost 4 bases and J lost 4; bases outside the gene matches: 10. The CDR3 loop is CSAITKRGLYNEQFF. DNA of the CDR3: TGCAGTGCTATAACAAAGCGGGGCCTATACAATGAGCAGTTCTTC.

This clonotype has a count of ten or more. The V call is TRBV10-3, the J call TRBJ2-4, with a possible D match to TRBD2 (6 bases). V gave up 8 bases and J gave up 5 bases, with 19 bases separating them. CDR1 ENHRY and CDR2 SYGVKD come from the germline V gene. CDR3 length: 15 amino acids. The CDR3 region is CAIWESLADQNIQYF. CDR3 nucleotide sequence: TGTGCCATCTGGGAAAGTTTAGCGGATCAAAACATTCAGTACTTC.

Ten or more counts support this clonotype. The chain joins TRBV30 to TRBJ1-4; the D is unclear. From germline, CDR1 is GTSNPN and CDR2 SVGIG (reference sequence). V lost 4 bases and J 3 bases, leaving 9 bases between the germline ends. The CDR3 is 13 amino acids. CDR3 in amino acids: CAWNPRPNEKLFF. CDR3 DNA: TGTGCCTGGAATCCCAGGCCTAATGAAAAACTGTTTTTT.

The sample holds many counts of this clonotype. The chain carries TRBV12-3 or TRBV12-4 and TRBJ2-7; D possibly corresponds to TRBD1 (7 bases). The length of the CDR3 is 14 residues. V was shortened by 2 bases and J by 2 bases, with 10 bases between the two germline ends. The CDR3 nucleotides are TGTGCCAGCAGTTTACAGGGGGGAGCCTACGAGCAGTACTTC. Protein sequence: CASSLQGGAYEQYF.

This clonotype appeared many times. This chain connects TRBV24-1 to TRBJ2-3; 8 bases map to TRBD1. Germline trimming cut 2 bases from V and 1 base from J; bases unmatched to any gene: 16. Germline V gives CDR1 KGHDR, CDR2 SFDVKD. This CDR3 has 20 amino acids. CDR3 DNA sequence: TGTGCCACCAGTGATTCCCCCCGTATAGGGACAGGCTTTCGCACAGATACGCAGTATTTT. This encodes CATSDSPRIGTGFRTDTQYF.

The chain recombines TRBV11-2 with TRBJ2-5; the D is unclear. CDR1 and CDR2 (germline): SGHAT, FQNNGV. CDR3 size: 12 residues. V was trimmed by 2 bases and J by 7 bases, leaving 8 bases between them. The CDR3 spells CASSLFLGTQYF. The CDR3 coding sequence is TGTGCCAGCAGCTTATTTCTCGGGACCCAGTACTTC.

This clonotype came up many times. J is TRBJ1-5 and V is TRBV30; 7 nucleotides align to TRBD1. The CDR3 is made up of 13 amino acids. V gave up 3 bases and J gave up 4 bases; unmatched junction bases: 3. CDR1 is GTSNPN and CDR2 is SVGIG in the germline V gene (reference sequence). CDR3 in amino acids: CAWSRDRNQPQHF. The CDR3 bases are TGTGCCTGGAGCAGGGACAGAAATCAGCCCCAGCATTTT.

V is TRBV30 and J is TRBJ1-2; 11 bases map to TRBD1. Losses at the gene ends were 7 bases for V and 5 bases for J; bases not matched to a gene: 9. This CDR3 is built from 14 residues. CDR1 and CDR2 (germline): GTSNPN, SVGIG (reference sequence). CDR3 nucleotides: TGTGCCTCCCGTTGGACAGGGGGCAGATATGGCTACACCTTC. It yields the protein CASRWTGGRYGYTF.

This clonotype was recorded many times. CDR3 in DNA: TGTGCCAGCAGCCGCGGCCAGCTTGCTGGAAACACCATATATTTT. As protein: CASSRGQLAGNTIYF. The rearrangement uses TRBV3-1 and TRBJ1-3; D gene unclear. V was trimmed by 4 bases and J by 2 bases, leaving 12 bases between them. The CDR3 spans 15 residues. Germline assignment: CDR1 LGHDT and CDR2 YNNKEL (reference sequence).

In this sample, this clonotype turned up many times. The CDR3 bases are TGTGCCAGCAGTTTAGATTTTAGCACAGATACGCAGTATTTT. Translation gives CASSLDFSTDTQYF. This chain uses TRBV12-3 or TRBV12-4 with TRBJ2-3; unclear D gene. Trimming removed 1 base at V and 0 bases at J, with 5 bases between. The CDR3 extends over 14 amino acids.